The rows below give T cell receptor beta chains drawn from one sample of a study of T-cell memory formation after mild COVID-19. TCRdb re-called the 5' RACE reads with MiXCR, one entry per CDR3 protein. The sample lists about 390,000 distinct CDR3 sequences; more than 15% were seen once. Source material: PBMCs or a T cell subset sorted from them (not recorded which). The source is a man between 18 and 29 years old who had mild COVID-19 (a few samples of this study predate the infection). Cell type and time point are not known. The CDR3 runs from the conserved cysteine through the conserved F or W. The order of the fields is D gene, V gene, J gene, clone size, CDR3 DNA, CDR3 protein. The D gene is left open where the match is weak. Expanded clones get a size class; other rows say once, few or many, or leave the size out.

d_call: .
v_call: TRBV6-5
j_call: TRBJ1-1
clone_size: .
cdr3_nt: TGTGCCAGCAGTTACGAAGTGCTCGGGAACACTGAAGCTTTCTTT
cdr3_aa: CASSYEVLGNTEAFF

d_call: .
v_call: TRBV3-1
j_call: TRBJ1-2
clone_size: few
cdr3_nt: TGTGCCAGCAGCCTATCGGACAGTCGACACTATGGCTACACCTTC
cdr3_aa: CASSLSDSRHYGYTF

d_call: .
v_call: TRBV12-3/TRBV12-4
j_call: TRBJ2-7
clone_size: .
cdr3_nt: TGTGCCAGCAAGCCGGATCAAGTCGACGAGCAGTACTTC
cdr3_aa: CASKPDQVDEQYF

d_call: TRBD1
v_call: TRBV5-5
j_call: TRBJ1-5
clone_size: few
cdr3_nt: TGTGCCAGCAGCGCCCAGGGGGCGATCAATCAGCCCCAGCATTTT
cdr3_aa: CASSAQGAINQPQHF

d_call: TRBD1
v_call: TRBV12-3/TRBV12-4
j_call: TRBJ2-2
clone_size: many
cdr3_nt: TGTGCCAGCACCTGGACAGGGCGGCCCGGGGAGCTGTTTTTT
cdr3_aa: CASTWTGRPGELFF

d_call: .
v_call: TRBV3-1
j_call: TRBJ1-1
clone_size: .
cdr3_nt: TGTGCCAGCAGCCAAGATCCGGGTTTAGACGCTGAAGCTTTCTTT
cdr3_aa: CASSQDPGLDAEAFF

d_call: .
v_call: TRBV9
j_call: TRBJ1-5
clone_size: .
cdr3_nt: TGTGCCAGCAGCGTAGACCCGAACGGCAATCAGCCCCAGCATTTT
cdr3_aa: CASSVDPNGNQPQHF

d_call: .
v_call: TRBV5-4
j_call: TRBJ2-2
clone_size: once
cdr3_nt: TGTGCCAGCAGCCCGACTCGGGGCAGGAAGAACACCGGGGAGCTGTTTTTT
cdr3_aa: CASSPTRGRKNTGELFF

d_call: .
v_call: TRBV7-2
j_call: TRBJ2-5
clone_size: few
cdr3_nt: TGTGCCAGCAGCGAGCAGGGGCTAGAGACCCAGTACTTC
cdr3_aa: CASSEQGLETQYF

d_call: .
v_call: TRBV5-1
j_call: TRBJ2-5
clone_size: many
cdr3_nt: TGCGCCAGCAGCTTGGTAGGAGGGTTTTCGGAGACCCAGTACTTC
cdr3_aa: CASSLVGGFSETQYF

d_call: TRBD1
v_call: TRBV5-1
j_call: TRBJ1-1
clone_size: .
cdr3_nt: TGCGCCAGCAGCTTGGACTCAGGGGGGGTTACTGAAGCTTTCTTT
cdr3_aa: CASSLDSGGVTEAFF

d_call: .
v_call: TRBV7-2
j_call: TRBJ1-6
clone_size: few
cdr3_nt: TGTGCCAGCAGCTCCCGGACAGAAAATTCACCCCTCCACTTT
cdr3_aa: CASSSRTENSPLHF

d_call: .
v_call: TRBV7-2
j_call: TRBJ2-3
clone_size: few
cdr3_nt: TGTGCCAGCAGCCCAGGGAAAGAAACAGATACGCAGTATTTT
cdr3_aa: CASSPGKETDTQYF

d_call: .
v_call: TRBV2
j_call: TRBJ2-5
clone_size: .
cdr3_nt: TGTGCCAGCAGTGAAGGGACCGCCAACTTC
cdr3_aa: CASSEGTANF

d_call: TRBD2
v_call: TRBV12-3/TRBV12-4
j_call: TRBJ2-1
clone_size: few
cdr3_nt: TGTGCCAGCAGTTTAGGGGGACTAAGCGGGAATGAGCAGTTCTTC
cdr3_aa: CASSLGGLSGNEQFF

d_call: .
v_call: TRBV6-1
j_call: TRBJ2-2
clone_size: .
cdr3_nt: TGTGCCAGAAGAGTACAGGGTGTCCCCGGGGAGCTGTTTTTT
cdr3_aa: CARRVQGVPGELFF

d_call: .
v_call: TRBV7-6
j_call: TRBJ2-1
clone_size: few
cdr3_nt: TGTGCCAGCAGCTTGGGGCAGTCCGACAATGAGCAGTTCTTC
cdr3_aa: CASSLGQSDNEQFF

d_call: .
v_call: TRBV7-2
j_call: TRBJ2-2
clone_size: .
cdr3_nt: TGTGCCAGCAGCTTAGCGGTTAACACCGGGGAGCTGTTTTTT
cdr3_aa: CASSLAVNTGELFF

d_call: TRBD1
v_call: TRBV29-1
j_call: TRBJ2-7
clone_size: .
cdr3_nt: TGCAGCGTAGACACCGGGACAGGAGCAAACGAGCAGTACTTC
cdr3_aa: CSVDTGTGANEQYF

d_call: TRBD1
v_call: TRBV6-1
j_call: TRBJ1-2
clone_size: few
cdr3_nt: TGTGCCAACACCCCGACAGGGGTTGTAGCTGGCTACACCTTC
cdr3_aa: CANTPTGVVAGYTF

d_call: .
v_call: TRBV7-2
j_call: TRBJ1-1
clone_size: .
cdr3_nt: TGTGCCAGCAGCTTATTCGCAGGGGACAACACTGAAGCTTTCTTT
cdr3_aa: CASSLFAGDNTEAFF

d_call: TRBD1
v_call: TRBV20-1
j_call: TRBJ1-1
clone_size: once
cdr3_nt: TGCAGTGCCTCAAACGTCCCGGGACAGGGATTGGGAAACACTGAAGCTTTCTTT
cdr3_aa: CSASNVPGQGLGNTEAFF

d_call: .
v_call: TRBV29-1
j_call: TRBJ2-5
clone_size: few
cdr3_nt: TGCAGCCTCGGGACTTCAGGGCTAGGGACCCAGTACTTC
cdr3_aa: CSLGTSGLGTQYF

d_call: TRBD2
v_call: TRBV27
j_call: TRBJ2-2
clone_size: .
cdr3_nt: TGTGCCAGCAAAGGTAGCGGGGGGGCCAGCACCGGGGAGCTGTTTTTT
cdr3_aa: CASKGSGGASTGELFF

d_call: TRBD2
v_call: TRBV9
j_call: TRBJ2-5
clone_size: .
cdr3_nt: TGTGCCAGCAGCGTAGTCATAGCGGGGGGGCAAGAGACCCAGTACTTC
cdr3_aa: CASSVVIAGGQETQYF

d_call: .
v_call: TRBV4-3
j_call: TRBJ2-1
clone_size: .
cdr3_nt: TGCGCCAGCAGCCAACCCGGAATATACAATGAGCAGTTCTTC
cdr3_aa: CASSQPGIYNEQFF

d_call: TRBD2
v_call: TRBV5-1
j_call: TRBJ2-1
clone_size: .
cdr3_nt: TGCGCCAGCAGCTCGGGCGGGACTACCGACAATGAGCAGTTCTTC
cdr3_aa: CASSSGGTTDNEQFF

d_call: .
v_call: TRBV2
j_call: TRBJ2-7
clone_size: .
cdr3_nt: TGTGCCAGCAGGGGGAGCGGCTACGAGCAGTACTTC
cdr3_aa: CASRGSGYEQYF

d_call: TRBD1
v_call: TRBV5-1
j_call: TRBJ1-2
clone_size: .
cdr3_nt: TGCGCCAGCAGCCCAGGACAGGGACTTGATGGCTACACCTTC
cdr3_aa: CASSPGQGLDGYTF

d_call: .
v_call: TRBV24-1
j_call: TRBJ2-3
clone_size: .
cdr3_nt: TGTGCCACCAGTGCAAAGGGGGACGGCGCAGATACGCAGTATTTT
cdr3_aa: CATSAKGDGADTQYF

d_call: .
v_call: TRBV7-2
j_call: TRBJ2-3
clone_size: .
cdr3_nt: TGTGCCAGCAGCCCCCGCCGGGGGCGGAGCACAGATACGCAGTATTTT
cdr3_aa: CASSPRRGRSTDTQYF

d_call: .
v_call: TRBV21-1
j_call: TRBJ2-5
clone_size: .
cdr3_nt: TGTGCCAGCAGCAAATGTTTGGGGACTTTGAAGACCCAGTACTTC
cdr3_aa: CASSKCLGTLKTQYF

d_call: TRBD1
v_call: TRBV7-9
j_call: TRBJ2-5
clone_size: few
cdr3_nt: TGTGCCAGCAGCTCCCGGACAGGGGTTAGGGAGACCCAGTACTTC
cdr3_aa: CASSSRTGVRETQYF

d_call: .
v_call: TRBV6-5
j_call: TRBJ1-3
clone_size: .
cdr3_nt: TGTGCCAGCAGTTCCCACCCCCCGGGCTCTGGAAACACCATATATTTT
cdr3_aa: CASSSHPPGSGNTIYF

d_call: TRBD1
v_call: TRBV10-3
j_call: TRBJ2-1
clone_size: few
cdr3_nt: TGTGCCATCAGTGAAATGACAGGGGGAGACTCCTACAATGAGCAGTTCTTC
cdr3_aa: CAISEMTGGDSYNEQFF

d_call: .
v_call: TRBV5-4
j_call: TRBJ2-7
clone_size: few
cdr3_nt: TGTGCCAGCAGCATATACTTAGGACCGGGGGTCGACGAGCAGTACTTC
cdr3_aa: CASSIYLGPGVDEQYF

d_call: TRBD1
v_call: TRBV6-5
j_call: TRBJ1-2
clone_size: few
cdr3_nt: TGTGCCAGCAGTTACGCCGGACAGGCGCCTGGTGGCTACACCTTC
cdr3_aa: CASSYAGQAPGGYTF

d_call: TRBD1
v_call: TRBV20-1
j_call: TRBJ1-5
clone_size: few
cdr3_nt: TGCAGTGCTAGGTGGGACAGGGGAGGAGAGCCCCAGCATTTT
cdr3_aa: CSARWDRGGEPQHF

d_call: .
v_call: TRBV5-1
j_call: TRBJ1-1
clone_size: many
cdr3_nt: TGCGCCAGCAGCTACGGACAGTCCACTGAAGCTTTCTTT
cdr3_aa: CASSYGQSTEAFF

d_call: TRBD1
v_call: TRBV6-6
j_call: TRBJ2-1
clone_size: .
cdr3_nt: TGTGCCAGCGACGGACAGGGGTACAATGAGCAGTTCTTC
cdr3_aa: CASDGQGYNEQFF

d_call: .
v_call: TRBV4-2
j_call: TRBJ1-2
clone_size: few
cdr3_nt: TGTGCCAGCAGCCAAGAAGAGGGTGCCGGGGTCTATGGCTACACCTTC
cdr3_aa: CASSQEEGAGVYGYTF

d_call: .
v_call: TRBV30
j_call: TRBJ1-1
clone_size: few
cdr3_nt: TGTGCCTGGAGAGGGTGGACATTGAACACTGAAGCTTTCTTT
cdr3_aa: CAWRGWTLNTEAFF

d_call: .
v_call: TRBV7-2
j_call: TRBJ2-4
clone_size: many
cdr3_nt: TGTGCCAGCAGCTTAAGAGGGGAAAACATTCAGTACTTC
cdr3_aa: CASSLRGENIQYF

d_call: TRBD2
v_call: TRBV12-5
j_call: TRBJ2-2
clone_size: .
cdr3_nt: TGTGCTAGTGGTTTGGTACGGGGGAGGGACGACGGGGAGCTGTTTTTT
cdr3_aa: CASGLVRGRDDGELFF

d_call: .
v_call: TRBV7-3
j_call: TRBJ2-5
clone_size: many
cdr3_nt: TGTGCCAGCAGCGTAGATATAAGAGAGACCCAGTACTTC
cdr3_aa: CASSVDIRETQYF

d_call: .
v_call: TRBV20-1
j_call: TRBJ1-6
clone_size: few
cdr3_nt: TGCAGTGCTAGGGGGCGCGGGTATAATTCACCCCTCCACTTT
cdr3_aa: CSARGRGYNSPLHF

d_call: .
v_call: TRBV4-1
j_call: TRBJ2-1
clone_size: .
cdr3_nt: TGCGCCAGCAGCCAAGTGCGGGACCACCTTGTCAATGAGCAGTTCTTC
cdr3_aa: CASSQVRDHLVNEQFF

d_call: .
v_call: TRBV10-3
j_call: TRBJ1-4
clone_size: .
cdr3_nt: TGTGCCATCAGTGAGTCCGGGAGTAATGAAAAACTGTTTTTT
cdr3_aa: CAISESGSNEKLFF

d_call: .
v_call: TRBV2
j_call: TRBJ1-2
clone_size: once
cdr3_nt: TGTGCCCGCGGTCGTGGGGCTCTGGATGGCTACACCTTC
cdr3_aa: CARGRGALDGYTF

d_call: TRBD2
v_call: TRBV7-9
j_call: TRBJ2-3
clone_size: .
cdr3_nt: TGTGCCAGCAGCACTGGACTAGCGGGGAGCTCAGATACGCAGTATTTT
cdr3_aa: CASSTGLAGSSDTQYF